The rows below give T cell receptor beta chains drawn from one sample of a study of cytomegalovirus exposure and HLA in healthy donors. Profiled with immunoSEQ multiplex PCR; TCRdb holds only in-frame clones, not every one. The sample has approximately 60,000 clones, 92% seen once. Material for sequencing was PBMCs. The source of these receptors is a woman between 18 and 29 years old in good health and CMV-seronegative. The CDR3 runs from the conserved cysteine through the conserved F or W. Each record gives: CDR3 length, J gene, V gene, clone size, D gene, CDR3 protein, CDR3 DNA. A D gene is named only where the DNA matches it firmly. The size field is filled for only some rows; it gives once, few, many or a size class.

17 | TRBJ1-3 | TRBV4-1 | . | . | CASSDRAGANSGNTIYF | TGCGCCAGCAGCGATCGGGCAGGGGCTAACTCTGGAAACACCATATATTTT
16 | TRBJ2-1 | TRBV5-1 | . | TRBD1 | CASSSSDRGLYNEQFF | TGCGCCAGCAGCTCGAGCGACAGGGGGCTCTACAATGAGCAGTTCTTC
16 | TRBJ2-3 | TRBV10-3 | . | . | CAISESETGGTDTQYF | TGTGCCATCAGTGAGTCGGAAACGGGAGGCACAGATACGCAGTATTTT
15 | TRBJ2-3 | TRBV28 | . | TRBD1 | CASRADRVGTGTQYF | TGTGCCAGCAGAGCCGACAGGGTAGGGACAGGTACGCAGTATTTT
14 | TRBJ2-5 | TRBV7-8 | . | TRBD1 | CASSLPDRGETQYF | TGTGCCAGCAGCTTACCGGACAGGGGGGAGACCCAGTACTTC
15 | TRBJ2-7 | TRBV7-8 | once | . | CASSSQTGDLWEQYF | TGTGCCAGCAGCTCGCAGACGGGGGACCTTTGGGAGCAGTACTTC
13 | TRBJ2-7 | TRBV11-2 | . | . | CASSLTRRAEQYF | TGTGCCAGCAGCCTCACTCGTCGTGCCGAGCAGTACTTC
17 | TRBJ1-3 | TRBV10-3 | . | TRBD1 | CAISDTWTGEKGNTIYF | TGTGCCATCAGTGATACTTGGACAGGGGAGAAAGGAAACACCATATATTTT
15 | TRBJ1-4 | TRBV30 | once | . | CASTIMGQANEKLFF | TGTGCCTCGACCATAATGGGCCAGGCCAATGAAAAACTGTTTTTT
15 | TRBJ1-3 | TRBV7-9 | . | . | CASRTTLGAGNTIYF | TGTGCCAGCAGAACGACCCTGGGCGCTGGAAACACCATATATTTT
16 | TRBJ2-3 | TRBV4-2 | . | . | CASSQDWASAPDTQYF | TGTGCCAGCAGCCAAGATTGGGCTTCAGCCCCAGATACGCAGTATTTT
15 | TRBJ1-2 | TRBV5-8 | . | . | CASSLSIRAPYGYTF | TGTGCCAGCAGCCTAAGTATCAGGGCACCCTATGGCTACACCTTC
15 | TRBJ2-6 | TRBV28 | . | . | CASSLGGSGANVLTF | TGTGCCAGCAGTTTGGGGGGTTCTGGGGCCAACGTCCTGACTTTC
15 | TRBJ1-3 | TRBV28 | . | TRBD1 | CASSWGTGVGNTIYF | TGTGCCAGCAGTTGGGGGACAGGGGTGGGGAACACCATATATTTT
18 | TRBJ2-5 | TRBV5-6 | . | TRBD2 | CASSFGTSGGSWEETQYF | TGTGCCAGCAGCTTTGGGACTAGCGGGGGGTCATGGGAAGAGACCCAGTACTTC
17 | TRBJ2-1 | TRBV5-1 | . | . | CASSLVGGASSYNEQFF | TGCGCCAGCAGCTTGGTCGGGGGTGCTAGCTCCTACAATGAGCAGTTCTTC
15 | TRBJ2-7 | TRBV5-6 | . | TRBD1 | CASSFSLTGIYEQYF | TGTGCCAGCAGCTTTTCACTGACAGGGATCTACGAGCAGTACTTC
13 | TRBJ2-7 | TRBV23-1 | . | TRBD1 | CATPRDRAYEQYF | TGCGCCACTCCAAGGGACAGAGCCTACGAGCAGTACTTC
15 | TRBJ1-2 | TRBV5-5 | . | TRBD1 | CASSLVRTGNYGYTF | TGTGCCAGCAGCTTGGTGAGGACAGGGAACTATGGCTACACCTTC
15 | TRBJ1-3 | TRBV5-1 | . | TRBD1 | CASSLQGNAGNTIYF | TGCGCCAGCAGCTTACAGGGGAACGCTGGAAACACCATATATTTT
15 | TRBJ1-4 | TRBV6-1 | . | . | CASRRSRATNEKLFF | TGTGCCAGCAGACGCTCCAGGGCCACTAATGAAAAACTGTTTTTT
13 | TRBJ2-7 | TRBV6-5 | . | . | CASRSLRAYEQYF | TGTGCCAGCCGTTCCTTGAGGGCCTACGAGCAGTACTTC
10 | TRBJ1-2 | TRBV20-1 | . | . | CSARRSRQHF | TGCAGTGCTAGAAGGTCGAGGCAACACTTC
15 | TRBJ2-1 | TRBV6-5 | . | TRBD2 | CACSGLAGGSDEQFF | TGTGCCTGTTCGGGGCTAGCGGGAGGTTCGGATGAGCAGTTCTTC
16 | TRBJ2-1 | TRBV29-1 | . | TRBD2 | CSVEGLAGGPGNEQFF | TGCAGCGTTGAAGGACTAGCGGGAGGGCCGGGCAATGAGCAGTTCTTC
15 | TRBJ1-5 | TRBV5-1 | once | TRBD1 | CASSYGTGKGQPQHF | TGCGCCAGCAGCTACGGGACAGGGAAAGGTCAGCCCCAGCATTTT
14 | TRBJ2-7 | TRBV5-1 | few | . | CASSFGTEPYEQYF | TGCGCCAGCAGCTTTGGCACGGAGCCCTACGAGCAGTACTTC
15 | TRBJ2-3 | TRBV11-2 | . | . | CASSLVGGPTDTQYF | TGTGCCAGCAGCTTAGTCGGGGGGCCCACAGATACGCAGTATTTT
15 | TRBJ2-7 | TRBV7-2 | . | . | CASSLLAVPTYEQYF | TGTGCCAGCAGCTTATTAGCGGTACCTACCTACGAGCAGTACTTC
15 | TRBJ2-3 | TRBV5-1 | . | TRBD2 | CASSWGTSGTDTQYF | TGCGCCAGCAGCTGGGGGACTAGCGGCACAGATACGCAGTATTTT
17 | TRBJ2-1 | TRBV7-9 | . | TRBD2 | CASSLIETSGGYNEQFF | TGTGCCAGCAGCTTAATAGAGACTAGCGGGGGTTACAATGAGCAGTTCTTC
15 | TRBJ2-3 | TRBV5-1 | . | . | CASRVRGSGTDTQYF | TGCGCCAGCAGGGTTCGCGGGTCCGGGACAGATACGCAGTATTTT
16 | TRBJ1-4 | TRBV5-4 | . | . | CASSPGTTVANEKLFF | TGTGCCAGCAGCCCTGGAACGACAGTGGCTAATGAAAAACTGTTTTTT
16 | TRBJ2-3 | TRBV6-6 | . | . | CASINTGPANTDTQYF | TGTGCCAGCATCAACACAGGGCCAGCGAACACAGATACGCAGTATTTT
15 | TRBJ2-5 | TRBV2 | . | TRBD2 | CASNPRDYPGAAQYF | TGTGCCAGCAATCCCCGGGACTACCCCGGGGCGGCCCAGTACTTC
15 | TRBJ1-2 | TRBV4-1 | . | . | CASSHPGQSLYGYTF | TGCGCCAGCAGCCACCCTGGACAGTCCCTCTATGGCTACACCTTC
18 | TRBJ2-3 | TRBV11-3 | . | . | CASSPGISPSYSTDTQYF | TGTGCCAGCAGCCCGGGGATCTCGCCAAGTTATAGCACAGATACGCAGTATTTT
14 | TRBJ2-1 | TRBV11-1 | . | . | CASILVSSVNEQFF | TGTGCCAGCATCCTTGTATCATCGGTAAATGAGCAGTTCTTC
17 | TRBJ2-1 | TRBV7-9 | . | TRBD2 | CASSLPLGDYSYNEQFF | TGTGCCAGCAGCTTACCTCTGGGGGACTATTCCTACAATGAGCAGTTCTTC
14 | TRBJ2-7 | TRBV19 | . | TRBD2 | CASSIGREGYEQYF | TGTGCCAGTAGTATAGGCAGGGAGGGTTACGAGCAGTACTTC
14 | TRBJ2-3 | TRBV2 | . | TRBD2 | CASGLAASTDTQYF | TGTGCCAGCGGACTAGCGGCTAGCACAGATACGCAGTATTTT
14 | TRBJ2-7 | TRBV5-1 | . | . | CASSPWTDRGEQYF | TGCGCCAGCAGCCCCTGGACGGACCGGGGGGAGCAGTACTTC
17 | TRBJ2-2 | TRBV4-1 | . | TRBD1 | CASSLTQGARDTGELFF | TGCGCCAGCAGTCTTACACAGGGGGCGCGGGACACCGGGGAGCTGTTTTTT
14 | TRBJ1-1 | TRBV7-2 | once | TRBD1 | CASSIQGANTEAFF | TGTGCCAGCAGCATACAGGGGGCGAACACTGAAGCTTTCTTT
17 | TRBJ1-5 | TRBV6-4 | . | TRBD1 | CASKSGQGARDNQPQHF | TGTGCCAGCAAGTCCGGACAGGGGGCGCGTGACAATCAGCCCCAGCATTTT
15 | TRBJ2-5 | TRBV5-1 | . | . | CASSLGDYLQETQYF | TGCGCCAGCAGCTTGGGCGACTACCTCCAAGAGACCCAGTACTTC
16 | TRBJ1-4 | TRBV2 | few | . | CASSGRDARANEKLFF | TGTGCCAGCAGTGGGCGGGACGCTCGGGCTAATGAAAAACTGTTTTTT
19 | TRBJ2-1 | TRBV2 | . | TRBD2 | CASLGLAATHYLPYNEQFF | TGTGCCAGTCTCGGTCTAGCGGCTACACATTACCTTCCTTACAATGAGCAGTTCTTC
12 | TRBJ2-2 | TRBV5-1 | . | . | CASSLGVGELFF | TGCGCCAGCAGCTTAGGGGTCGGGGAGCTGTTTTTT
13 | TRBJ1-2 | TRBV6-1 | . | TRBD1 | CASRQGVNYGYTF | TGTGCCAGCAGGCAGGGGGTCAACTATGGCTACACCTTC
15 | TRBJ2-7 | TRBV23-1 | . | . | CASSQCYRSSYEQYF | TGCGCCAGCAGTCAATGCTACAGGAGCTCCTACGAGCAGTACTTC
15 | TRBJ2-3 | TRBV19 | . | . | CASTLSRLGTDTQYF | TGTGCCAGTACCCTCTCGCGTCTGGGCACAGATACGCAGTATTTT
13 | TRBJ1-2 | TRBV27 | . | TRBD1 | CASRPGQGFGYTF | TGTGCCAGCAGGCCGGGACAGGGGTTTGGCTACACCTTC